Sequencing of this TCR beta chain was carried out in a study of cytomegalovirus exposure and HLA in healthy donors. The CDR3 spans 14 residues. V was pared by 6 bases and J by 4 bases, with 12 bases between. Germline V gives CDR1 MNHEY, CDR2 SVGAGI. Study-wide findings and caveats: The presence/absence work took it that sequencing depth was about the same across donors.

PCR employed 60 Vbeta and 13 Jbeta primers. Assay used: immunoSEQ multiplex PCR; TCRdb lists only in-frame clones, some missing. The profile shows around 150,000 clones, approximately 72% of them singletons. Comment on this clone: Antigen specificity is unknown.

This chain links TRBV6-5 with TRBJ2-2, with a weak D call TRBD1 (5 bases). The TCR originated in a man aged 40-49 years in good health and CMV-seropositive. Sequencing was done on a sample of PBMCs. CDR3 in amino acids: CASRDGHITGELFF. CDR3 bases: TGTGCCAGCAGGGACGGACACATCACCGGGGAGCTGTTTTTT.